The subject of this entry is one TCR beta chain. These data come from a study of blood T cell repertoires in COVID-19. Overall study: Donors in the United States, Italy and Spain gave samples during acute or convalescent COVID-19. The analysed material was cDNA or gDNA that came from T cells, B-cell-depleted T cells, or PBMCs.

Trimming cost V 4 bases and J 5 bases; bases outside gene matches: 10. Germline V CDR1 and CDR2: SEHNR, FQNEAQ (reference sequence). CDR3 length equals 15 residues. Original analysis: The assay estimated nucleated cells by amplifying reference gene primers. Measured with immunoSEQ multiplex PCR; TCRdb has only the in-frame clones, and not every one. V, J and clone size derive from that table, while D and trimming were established from the DNA sequence. The sample contains under 45,000 clones, 70% to 80% of which appear only once. This TCR was recovered from a man aged 80 or over with acute or convalescent COVID-19. Sequenced input: peripheral blood. The V and J genes are TRBV7-9 and TRBJ2-5; 7 positions match TRBD1. The CDR3 coding sequence is TGTGCCAGCAGCTCGGACAGGACGGTCGCGGAGACCCAGTACTTC. Translating gives CASSSDRTVAETQYF.